What follows are 22 T cell receptor beta chains derived from one specimen sequenced in a study of T cell responses to AZD1222 COVID-19 vaccine. Repertoires were generated with immunoSEQ multiplex PCR, while TCRdb's copy carries only in-frame clones and drops some. The top ten hold over 10% of the sample, which has approximately 80,000 clones, around 85% seen once. This material consisted of peripheral blood, taken 28 days after the second AZD1222 dose. Source of these receptors: an adult who received the AZD1222 COVID-19 vaccine.

This chain connects TRBV7-9 to TRBJ1-1; the D gene is possibly TRBD1 (5 bases). Germline V gene sequence: CDR1 SEHNR, CDR2 FQNEAQ (reference sequence). The CDR3 is 12 amino acids. V dropped 2 bases and J dropped 11 bases, with 12 bases sitting between them. DNA for the CDR3: TGTGCCAGCAGCTTATTAGGGGCAGCGGCTTTCTTT. Translation: CASSLLGAAAFF.

The rearrangement links TRBV6-5 to TRBJ2-1; 9 bases map to TRBD2. The ends lost 0 bases at V and 10 bases at J; junction bases unmatched: 7. CDR3 length equals 15 residues. From germline, CDR1 is MNHEY and CDR2 SVGAGI. The CDR3 region has the DNA TGTGCCAGCAGTTACTCGATCGCCCTAGCGGGAGAGCAGTTCTTC. This gives the protein CASSYSIALAGEQFF.

This clone came up a few times. This chain uses TRBV6-5 with TRBJ2-3, with 13 bases identical to TRBD2. The CDR3 covers 15 residues. V was pared by 6 bases and J by 3 bases, with 3 bases of the junction left unmatched. CDR1 MNHEY and CDR2 SVGAGI come from the germline V gene. The CDR3 reads CASRRTSGGTDTQYF. The CDR3 bases are TGTGCCAGCAGGCGGACTAGCGGGGGAACAGATACGCAGTATTTT.

This clone was observed a few times. The rearrangement links TRBV5-1 to TRBJ2-2, with 9 bases matching TRBD1. V lost 3 bases and J lost 9; bases outside the gene matches: 6. CDR3 length: 14 residues. Germline CDR1 SGHRS, CDR2 YFSETQ. The CDR3 nucleotides are TGCGCCAGCAGCTCGGGACAGGGCAAGAGGGAGCTGTTTTTT. Residues: CASSSGQGKRELFF.

This chain uses TRBV19 with TRBJ1-2; 7 bases are shared with TRBD1. The CDR3 runs to 16 residues. V shed 4 bases, J shed 4 bases, and the junction held 12 bases outside the gene matches. In germline, CDR1 is LNHDA, CDR2 SQIVND (reference sequence). CDR3 nucleotides: TGTGCCAGTAGTAGGGACAGCGGACCCGGAGGCTATGGCTACACCTTC. It encodes CASSRDSGPGGYGYTF.

The chain joins TRBV3-1 (or the pseudogene TRBV3-2) to TRBJ1-3; TRBD1 is a possible D gene (6 bases). CDR3 length equals 15 residues. Per germline, CDR1 LGHDT and CDR2 YNNKEL (reference sequence). Trimming took 5 bases from V and 0 from J, leaving 11 bases between them. CDR3 in amino acids: CASSAGHLSGNTIYF. The CDR3 DNA follows: TGTGCCAGCAGCGCGGGACATCTCTCTGGAAACACCATATATTTT.

This chain uses TRBV19 with TRBJ1-5; D might be TRBD1 (5 bases). Germline V gene data show CDR1 as LNHDA and CDR2 as SQIVND (reference sequence). This CDR3 is built from 17 residues. The ends were cut back, 0 bases at V and 0 bases at J, with 12 bases in the middle. The CDR3 nucleotides are TGTGCCAGTAGTATAGATTGGGGGGACTTTAGCAATCAGCCCCAGCATTTT. Translating gives CASSIDWGDFSNQPQHF.

This chain uses TRBV19 with TRBJ1-3, with unresolved D. V was trimmed by 3 bases and J by 0 bases, leaving 9 bases between them. The germline gives CDR1 LNHDA, CDR2 SQIVND (reference sequence). This CDR3 comprises 15 residues. The CDR3 nucleotides are TGTGCCAGTAGTATTCCGGGGAACTCTGGAAACACCATATATTTT. This translates into CASSIPGNSGNTIYF.

This clone was seen more than once but under ten times. The chain has TRBV4-3 and TRBJ1-1; D not resolved. The ends were cut back, 2 bases at V and 4 bases at J, with 8 bases in the middle. CDR1 and CDR2 (germline): LGHNA, YSLEER. The CDR3 covers 13 residues. CDR3 sequence (DNA): TGCGCCAGCAGCCAAATTCGGGGCACTGAAGCTTTCTTT. Residues: CASSQIRGTEAFF.

J is TRBJ1-6 and V is TRBV28; D is unresolved. In germline, CDR1 is MDHEN, CDR2 SYDVKM. The germline V and J ends were trimmed by 6 bases and 9 bases, with 24 bases remaining between them. CDR3 length equals 17 residues. The CDR3: CASSRHILLLEGSPLHF. The CDR3 bases are TGTGCCAGCAGCCGCCACATCCTACTTCTTGAGGGTTCACCCCTCCACTTT. The full variable domain, with the rest looked up from reference TRBV28 and TRBJ1-6, is DVKVTQSSRYLVKRTGEKVFLECVQDMDHENMFWYRQDPGLGLRLIYFSYDVKMKEKGDIPEGYSVSREKKERFSLILESASTNQTSMYLCASSRHILLLEGSPLHFGNGTRLTVT.

This chain connects TRBV9 to TRBJ2-5; 13 bases fit TRBD2. The V gene's germline CDR1 is SGDLS and CDR2 YYNGEE. The CDR3 extends over 17 amino acids. V lost 4 bases and J lost 2; bases outside the gene matches: 8. CDR3 loop: CASSPRGGLAGQETQYF. The CDR3 region has the DNA TGTGCCAGCAGCCCCCGGGGGGGACTAGCGGGACAAGAGACCCAGTACTTC.

The V gene is TRBV10-3, the J gene TRBJ1-1, with D possibly being TRBD1 (5 bases). Trimming removed 5 bases at V and 5 bases at J, with 12 bases between. The germline V gene encodes CDR1 ENHRY and CDR2 SYGVKD. This CDR3 contains 13 residues. In DNA, the CDR3 is TGTGCCATCAGTAAGGGAGGGGAGACTGAAGCTTTCTTT. It codes for CAISKGGETEAFF.

This chain joins TRBV28 and TRBJ2-1, with D unresolved. CDR3 length equals 12 residues. The V end lost 4 bases, the J end lost 7 bases, and 8 bases lay between the germline ends. Germline CDR1 and CDR2: MDHEN and SYDVKM. The CDR3 DNA reads as TGTGCCAGCAGTTCCTTAGCTAATGAGCAGTTCTTC. Its protein is CASSSLANEQFF.

The rearrangement joins TRBV24-1 to TRBJ2-7; 9 bases agree with TRBD1. CDR3 length equals 17 residues. Trimming cost V 2 bases and J 1 base; bases outside gene matches: 8. The V gene's germline CDR1 is KGHDR and CDR2 SFDVKD. CDR3 protein: CATSDSALGTGSYEQYF. The CDR3 DNA is TGTGCCACCAGTGATTCGGCTTTAGGGACAGGGTCCTACGAGCAGTACTTC.

The sample holds one count of this clone. The chain links TRBV7-2 to TRBJ2-7, with 7 positions matching TRBD2. The CDR3 extends over 16 amino acids. Germline lookup yields CDR1 SGHTA and CDR2 FQGNSA. After removal of 4 bases from V and 5 bases from J, the junction contained 14 bases not matched to a gene. The CDR3 reads CASSSIPGLSWDEQYF. As DNA, the CDR3 is TGTGCCAGCAGCTCGATACCGGGACTAAGTTGGGACGAGCAGTACTTC.

This chain links TRBV28 with TRBJ1-6, with D tentatively TRBD1 (5 bases). CDR3 size: 14 residues. The germline CDR1 and CDR2 sequences are MDHEN and SYDVKM. Trimming took 1 base from V and 10 from J, leaving 11 bases between them. In nucleotides, the CDR3 is TGTGCCAGCAGTTTATCCCCAGGGAACTCACCCCTCCACTTT. It yields the protein CASSLSPGNSPLHF.

A few counts support this clone. V and J are TRBV21-1 and TRBJ2-3. TRBV21-1 is annotated as a pseudogene. CDR3 length equals 16 residues. DNA of the CDR3: TGTGCCAGCAGCAAAGGGCAACACTTTCCCCCGGATACGCAGTATTTT. Amino acids: CASSKGQHFPPDTQYF.

This chain joins TRBV5-1 and TRBJ1-1, with 10 bases that match TRBD1. The J segment lost 4 bases and the V segment lost 4 bases, leaving 10 bases of the junction unmatched. Looked up from germline, CDR1 is SGHRS and CDR2 is YFSETQ. This CDR3 has 16 residues. This CDR3 is CASSLSRDRGGTEAFF. The CDR3 DNA reads TGCGCCAGCAGCCTGTCCCGGGACAGGGGAGGCACTGAAGCTTTCTTT.

Only a few counts were recorded for this clone. The CDR3 DNA is TGTGCCAGCAGTGAACAGGCAGGGGCCAGCACCGGGGAGCTGTTTTTT. The encoded protein is CASSEQAGASTGELFF. This sequence joins TRBV6-1 and TRBJ2-2; perhaps TRBD1 as D (6 bases). The germline V gene encodes CDR1 MNHNS and CDR2 SASEGT. Between the trimmed V and J ends, which lost 2 bases and 4 bases, there was a span of 14 bases. The CDR3 has 16 amino acids.

V usage is TRBV13 and J usage is TRBJ2-3; D possibly corresponds to TRBD2 (5 bases). The CDR3 spans 15 residues. Deletions cut 2 bases from V and 2 bases from J, with 11 bases between. CDR1 and CDR2 (germline): PRHDT, FYEKMQ (reference sequence). The CDR3 region is CASSLSLALTDTQYF. For the CDR3, the DNA is TGTGCCAGCAGCTTAAGTCTAGCCCTCACAGATACGCAGTATTTT.

This sequence joins TRBV3-1 (or the pseudogene TRBV3-2) and TRBJ2-1; unclear D gene. The CDR3 has 11 amino acids. V was clipped by 2 bases and J by 9 bases, with 5 bases between them. The germline V gene encodes CDR1 LGHDT and CDR2 YNNKEL (reference sequence). The CDR3 sequence is CASSQFGEQFF. DNA for the CDR3: TGTGCCAGCAGCCAATTTGGTGAGCAGTTCTTC.

The gene calls are TRBV7-8 and TRBJ1-6; TRBD1 agrees at 9 bases. Per the germline V gene, CDR1 is SGHVS and CDR2 is FQNEAQ. With 4 bases clipped from V and 9 bases from J, the junction kept 7 bases outside the gene matches. This CDR3 contains 15 residues. The CDR3 DNA reads as TGTGCCAGCAGCTCAGGAGGACAGGGGATTTCACCCCTCCACTTT. It yields the protein CASSSGGQGISPLHF.